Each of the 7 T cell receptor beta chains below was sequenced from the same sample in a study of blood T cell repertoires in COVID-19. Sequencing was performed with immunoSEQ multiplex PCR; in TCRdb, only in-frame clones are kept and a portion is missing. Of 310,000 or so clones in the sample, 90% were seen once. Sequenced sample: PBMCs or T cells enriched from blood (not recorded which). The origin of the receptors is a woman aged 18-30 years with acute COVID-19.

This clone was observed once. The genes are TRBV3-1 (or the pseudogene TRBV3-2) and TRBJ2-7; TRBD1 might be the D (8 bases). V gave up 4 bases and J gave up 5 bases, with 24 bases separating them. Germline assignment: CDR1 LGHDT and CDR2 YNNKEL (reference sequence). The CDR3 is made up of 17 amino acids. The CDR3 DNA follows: TGTGCCAGCAGCCTGTCAGGGGGCTCCGCGGGAGTTGACGAGCAGTACTTC. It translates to CASSLSGGSAGVDEQYF.

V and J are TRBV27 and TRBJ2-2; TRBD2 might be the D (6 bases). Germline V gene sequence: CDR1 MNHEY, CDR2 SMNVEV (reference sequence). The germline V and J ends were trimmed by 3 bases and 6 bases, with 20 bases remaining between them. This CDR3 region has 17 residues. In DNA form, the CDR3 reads TGTGCCAGCAGTTTGGTTTTCACGGGCGGGAAGGCCGGGGAGCTGTTTTTT. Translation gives CASSLVFTGGKAGELFF.

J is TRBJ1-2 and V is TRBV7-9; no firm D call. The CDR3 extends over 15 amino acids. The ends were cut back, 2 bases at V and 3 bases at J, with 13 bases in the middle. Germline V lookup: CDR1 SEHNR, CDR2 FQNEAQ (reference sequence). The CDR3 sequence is CASSLSSLADYGYTF. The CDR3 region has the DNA TGTGCCAGCAGCTTATCATCTCTGGCGGACTATGGCTACACCTTC. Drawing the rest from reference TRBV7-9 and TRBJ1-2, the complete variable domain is DTGVSQNPRHKITKRGQNVTFRCDPISEHNRLYWYRQTLGQGPEFLTYFQNEAQLEKSRLLSDRFSAERPKGSFSTLEIQRTEQGDSAMYLCASSLSSLADYGYTFGSGTRLTVV.

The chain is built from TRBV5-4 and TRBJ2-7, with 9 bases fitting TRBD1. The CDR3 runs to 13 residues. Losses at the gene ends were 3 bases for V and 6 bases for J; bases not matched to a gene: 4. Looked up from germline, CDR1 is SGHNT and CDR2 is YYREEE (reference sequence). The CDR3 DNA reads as TGTGCCAGCAGCTCCGGGACAGGGCGCGAGCAGTACTTC. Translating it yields CASSSGTGREQYF.

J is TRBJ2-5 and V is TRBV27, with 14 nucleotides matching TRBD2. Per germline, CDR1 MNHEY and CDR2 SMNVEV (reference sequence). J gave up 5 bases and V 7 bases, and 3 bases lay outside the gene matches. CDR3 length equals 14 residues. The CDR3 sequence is CASMGLAGVETQYF. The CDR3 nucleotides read TGTGCCAGCATGGGACTAGCGGGAGTGGAGACCCAGTACTTC.

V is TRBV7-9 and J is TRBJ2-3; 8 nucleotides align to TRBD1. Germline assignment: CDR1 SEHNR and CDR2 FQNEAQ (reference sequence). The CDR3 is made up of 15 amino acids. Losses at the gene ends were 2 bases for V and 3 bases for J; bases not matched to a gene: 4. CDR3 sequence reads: CASSLKGQATDTQYF. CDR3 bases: TGTGCCAGCAGCTTAAAGGGACAGGCTACAGATACGCAGTATTTT.

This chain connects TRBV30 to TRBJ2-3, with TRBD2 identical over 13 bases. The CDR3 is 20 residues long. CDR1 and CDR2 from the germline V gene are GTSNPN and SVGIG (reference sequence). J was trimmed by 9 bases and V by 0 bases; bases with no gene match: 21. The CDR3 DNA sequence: TGTGCCTGGAGTGTTCTTCGGACTAGCGGGAGAAGTGCCTTCGGGGGGACGCAGTATTTT. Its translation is CAWSVLRTSGRSAFGGTQYF.